This passage covers 31 T cell receptor beta chains from one sample sequenced in a study of T cells after yellow fever vaccination. TCRdb recomputed calls from the 5' RACE reads with MiXCR, one row per CDR3 protein. The sample lists about 580,000 distinct CDR3 sequences; less than 20% were seen once. Material: PBMCs, obtained about 5 days after the first yellow fever vaccination. The receptors derive from a man aged 18 to 30 who received the YFV17D yellow fever vaccine.

This chain joins TRBV7-6 and TRBJ2-1, with TRBD2 matching 8 bases. This CDR3 is 17 amino acids long. CDR1 and CDR2 from the germline V gene are SGHVS and FNYEAQ. Trimming removed 5 bases from V and 8 bases from J; junction bases left unmatched: 17. The CDR3 is CASSILGSVAGTHEQFF. As DNA, the CDR3 is TGTGCCAGCAGCATCCTTGGGTCGGTAGCGGGGACTCATGAGCAGTTCTTC. Complete variable domain (other parts from reference TRBV7-6 and TRBJ2-1): GAGVSQSPRYKVTKRGQDVALRCDPISGHVSLYWYRQALGQGPEFLTYFNYEAQQDKSGLPNDRFSAERPEGSISTLTIQRTEQRDSAMYRCASSILGSVAGTHEQFFGPGTRLTVL.

The chain combines TRBV20-1 with TRBJ2-3; 8 positions match TRBD2. J was trimmed by 0 bases and V by 0 bases; bases with no gene match: 23. Germline CDR1 and CDR2: DFQATT and SNEGSKA (reference sequence). The CDR3 is 22 residues long. DNA of the CDR3: TGCAGTGCTAGAGAGGGTCGTGAGCGGGGGATCACCGAGGACTCTAGCACAGATACGCAGTATTTT. It translates to CSAREGRERGITEDSSTDTQYF.

This clonotype was detected only a few times. The chain carries TRBV19 and TRBJ2-5; the D gene is possibly TRBD1 (5 bases). The germline gives CDR1 LNHDA, CDR2 SQIVND (reference sequence). Trimming pared 3 bases from V and 4 bases from J, leaving 12 bases between. This CDR3 comprises 14 residues. The DNA for the CDR3 is TGTGCCAGTAGTATTCGACAGTTTGGAGAGACCCAGTACTTC. Amino acids: CASSIRQFGETQYF.

The sample holds one count of this clonotype. The rearrangement joins TRBV5-1 to TRBJ1-3, with TRBD1 as a possible D gene (6 bases). Germline lookup yields CDR1 SGHRS and CDR2 YFSETQ. V was trimmed by 0 bases and J by 3 bases, leaving 10 bases between them. This CDR3 comprises 15 residues. CDR3 region: CASSLAGAGGNTIYF. Here the CDR3 DNA reads TGCGCCAGCAGCTTGGCAGGGGCCGGTGGAAACACCATATATTTT.

The chain combines TRBV19 with TRBJ2-1, with D uncertain. The V end was cut by 1 base, the J end by 0 bases, with 10 bases between. The CDR3 sequence is 16 residues long. Germline V gene lookup returns CDR1 LNHDA and CDR2 SQIVND (reference sequence). CDR3 in DNA: TGTGCCAGTAGTATAGCTGGGTCTTACTCCTACAATGAGCAGTTCTTC. Its translation is CASSIAGSYSYNEQFF.

This clonotype has more than one count but fewer than ten. The chain recombines TRBV5-4 with TRBJ2-2; TRBD2 agrees at 8 bases. The CDR3 spans 14 residues. Trimming removed 6 bases from V and 4 bases from J; junction bases left unmatched: 5. CDR1 is SGHNT and CDR2 is YYREEE in the germline V gene (reference sequence). For the CDR3, the DNA is TGTGCCAGCACCGGGGGGGCAACCACCGGGGAGCTGTTTTTT. Protein product: CASTGGATTGELFF.

The chain joins TRBV10-2 to TRBJ1-2; 8 positions match TRBD1. CDR1 and CDR2 from the germline V gene are WSHSY and SAAADI. The CDR3 loop spans 14 amino acids. The J segment lost 4 bases and the V segment lost 3 bases, leaving 4 bases of the junction unmatched. CDR3 protein: CASSEVTGGYGYTF. CDR3 sequence (DNA): TGCGCCAGCAGTGAAGTAACAGGGGGCTATGGCTACACCTTC.

This clonotype was counted only a few times. This chain connects TRBV19 to TRBJ1-4; 7 nucleotides align to TRBD1. Germline-derived CDR1 and CDR2 are LNHDA and SQIVND (reference sequence). The CDR3 is 15 residues long. The J segment lost 3 bases and the V segment lost 8 bases, leaving 9 bases of the junction unmatched. CDR3 DNA sequence: TGTGCCAGTCGGATGAACAGGGGACCTAATGAAAAACTGTTTTTT. It translates to CASRMNRGPNEKLFF.

The chain uses TRBV2 and TRBJ2-3; the D is unclear. V was cut by 6 bases and J by 5 bases, with 12 bases left in between. Germline V gene sequence: CDR1 SNHLY, CDR2 FYNNEI. The CDR3 is made up of 13 amino acids. The CDR3 region has the DNA TGTGCCAGCAGGGCGGCGGTGATAGATACGCAGTATTTT. This translates into CASRAAVIDTQYF. Using reference TRBV2 and TRBJ2-3 for the parts outside the CDR3, the full variable domain is EPEVTQTPSHQVTQMGQEVILRCVPISNHLYFYWYRQILGQKVEFLVSFYNNEISEKSEIFDDQFSVERPDGSNFTLKIRSTKLEDSAMYFCASRAAVIDTQYFGPGTRLTVL.

The CDR3 region is CASSRGTGYSTDTQYF. The CDR3, as DNA: TGCGCCAGCAGCCGAGGGACAGGGTATAGCACAGATACGCAGTATTTT. This chain uses TRBV5-1 with TRBJ2-3, with TRBD1 identical over 9 bases. V shed 4 bases, J shed 0 bases, and the junction held 6 bases outside the gene matches. The CDR3 runs to 16 residues. Per the germline V gene, CDR1 is SGHRS and CDR2 is YFSETQ.

The chain is built from TRBV11-1 and TRBJ2-7; D is unclear. V was pared by 5 bases and J by 4 bases, with 15 bases between. The germline gives CDR1 SGHAT, CDR2 FQDESV (reference sequence). This CDR3 comprises 14 residues. CDR3 amino acids: CASSPQESFYEQYF. DNA of the CDR3: TGTGCCAGCAGCCCCCAAGAATCATTTTACGAGCAGTACTTC. The full variable domain, with the rest looked up from reference TRBV11-1 and TRBJ2-7, is EAEVAQSPRYKITEKSQAVAFWCDPISGHATLYWYRQILGQGPELLVQFQDESVVDDSQLPKDRFSAERLKGVDSTLKIQPAELGDSAMYLCASSPQESFYEQYFGPGTRLTVT.

This clonotype was detected a few times. V usage is TRBV11-3 and J usage is TRBJ1-1; no definite D call. Trimming left V 5 bases short and J 1 base short, with 8 bases between. CDR1 SGHNT and CDR2 YENEEA come from the germline V gene. The CDR3 covers 13 residues. In DNA form, the CDR3 reads TGTGCCAGCAGCGACACACCGAACACTGAAGCTTTCTTT. It translates to CASSDTPNTEAFF.

V usage is TRBV12-3 or TRBV12-4 and J usage is TRBJ2-1; TRBD2 aligns across 8 bases. V shed 6 bases, J shed 5 bases, and the junction held 9 bases outside the gene matches. The CDR3 has 15 amino acids. The CDR3 DNA reads TGTGCCAGCAGCCAACACTCACTAGCGGACAATGAGCAGTTCTTC. It specifies CASSQHSLADNEQFF.

There are a few counts of this clonotype. The chain has TRBV25-1 and TRBJ2-1; D gene uncertain. CDR1 and CDR2 from the germline V gene are MGHDK and SYGVNS. The CDR3 covers 14 residues. V lost 4 bases to trimming and J lost 8 bases, with 15 bases between them. The CDR3 nucleotides read TGTGCCAGCAGTGGCGAGACGGCCTGGGATGAGCAGTTCTTC. It is translated as CASSGETAWDEQFF.

In its sample, this clonotype was seen a few times. The rearrangement links TRBV6-1 to TRBJ2-7; the match to TRBD1 covers 12 bases. Trimming at V came to 4 bases and at J to 5 bases, leaving 3 bases not matched to a gene. This CDR3 comprises 14 residues. Germline loops: CDR1 MNHNS, CDR2 SASEGT. CDR3 in DNA: TGTGCCAGCAGTGTGGGGACAGGGGGCGACGAGCAGTACTTC. It is translated as CASSVGTGGDEQYF.

This clonotype was detected only a few times. The chain links TRBV7-8 to TRBJ2-7; D assignment may be TRBD1 or TRBD2 (5 bases each). The V and J ends lost 1 base and 7 bases respectively, with 14 bases between them. The CDR3 spans 14 residues. Germline V gives CDR1 SGHVS, CDR2 FQNEAQ. The CDR3 loop reads CASSLGGSLAEQYV. DNA for the CDR3: TGTGCCAGCAGCTTAGGGGGGTCCTTGGCGGAGCAGTACGTC.

This clonotype was picked up a small number of times. The chain employs TRBV4-1 and TRBJ2-7; TRBD1 agrees at 9 bases. Trimming removed 0 bases from V and 4 bases from J; junction bases left unmatched: 4. Germline V gene sequence: CDR1 MGHRA, CDR2 YSYEKL. This CDR3 contains 15 residues. CDR3 sequence reads: CASSQEGTGLYEQYV. DNA for the CDR3: TGCGCCAGCAGCCAAGAAGGGACAGGGTTGTACGAGCAGTACGTC.

This clonotype was detected only a few times. This chain joins TRBV5-4 and TRBJ2-4; 8 bases agree with TRBD1. The CDR3 spans 16 residues. From germline, CDR1 is SGHNT and CDR2 YYREEE (reference sequence). Unmatched junction bases numbered 7, after V lost 3 bases and J lost 2 bases. The CDR3: CASSYPDRGPKNIQYF. Here the CDR3 DNA reads TGTGCCAGCAGCTACCCCGACAGGGGTCCCAAAAACATTCAGTACTTC.

The chain recombines TRBV10-1 with TRBJ1-6; 7 bases are a match to TRBD1. The CDR3 sequence is 15 residues long. Trimming cost V 0 bases and J 7 bases; bases outside gene matches: 3. Germline V lookup: CDR1 WNHNN, CDR2 SYGVQD (reference sequence). The CDR3 DNA sequence: TGCGCCAGCAGTGAGTCCGGGACAGCGAATTCACCCCTCCACTTT. Encoded protein: CASSESGTANSPLHF.

The chain has TRBV4-2 and TRBJ2-1; 10 nucleotides line up with TRBD1. Germline CDR1 LGHNA, CDR2 YNFKEQ. The CDR3 sequence is 15 residues long. Trimming removed 4 bases from V and 5 bases from J; junction bases left unmatched: 5. The CDR3 nucleotides are TGTGCCAGCAGCCGTACCGGGACAGGGGACAATGAGCAGTTCTTC. It codes for CASSRTGTGDNEQFF.

This clonotype has only a few counts. The chain is built from TRBV10-3 and TRBJ2-1; TRBD2 matches at 8 bases. The CDR3 has 15 residues. The junction had 13 bases not matched to a gene; V was cut back by 8 bases and J by 7 bases. Germline loops: CDR1 ENHRY, CDR2 SYGVKD. This CDR3 is CAIAPGGQDWNEQFF. As DNA, the CDR3 is TGTGCCATCGCCCCGGGGGGGCAGGATTGGAATGAGCAGTTCTTC.

The chain carries TRBV2 and TRBJ1-2, with D unclear. CDR1 and CDR2 (germline): SNHLY, FYNNEI. V lost 7 bases, J lost 6 bases, and 12 bases lay in between. The CDR3 sequence is 12 residues long. The CDR3 DNA sequence: TGTGCCAGCACTTTAGAAAGGGATGGCTACACCTTC. Translation gives CASTLERDGYTF.

This clonotype was detected a few times. The chain joins TRBV4-3 to TRBJ1-1, with D perhaps matching TRBD1 (5 bases). The CDR3 is 16 residues long. The germline V and J ends were trimmed by 0 bases and 1 base, with 12 bases remaining between them. Germline CDR1 and CDR2: LGHNA and YSLEER. The CDR3 bases are TGCGCCAGCAGCCAAGATGGGGGGAGTGAGAACACTGAAGCTTTCTTT. Its protein product is CASSQDGGSENTEAFF.

The table lists this clonotype with a few counts. V usage is TRBV27 and J usage is TRBJ1-4; no firm D call. The V end was cut by 10 bases, the J end by 6 bases, with 3 bases between. The CDR3 is 9 amino acids. Per the germline V gene, CDR1 is MNHEY and CDR2 is SMNVEV (reference sequence). The DNA for the CDR3 is TGTGCCAACGATGAAAAACTGTTTTTT. The encoded protein is CANDEKLFF.

This clonotype was counted only a few times. The chain recombines TRBV2 with TRBJ2-7; the D gene is possibly TRBD2 (6 bases). CDR1 is SNHLY, CDR2 FYNNEI, per germline. Between the trimmed V and J ends, which lost 3 bases and 3 bases, there was a span of 9 bases. The CDR3 is 13 amino acids. For the CDR3, the DNA is TGTGCCAGCAGTGAGCCTAGCGACTACGAGCAGTACTTC. Amino acids: CASSEPSDYEQYF.

In this sample, this clonotype turned up many times. The chain has TRBV7-2 and TRBJ2-5; 7 bases match TRBD1. The CDR3 covers 15 residues. V trimming: 2 bases; J trimming: 4 bases; junction bases outside the gene matches: 7. Germline loops: CDR1 SGHTA, CDR2 FQGNSA. DNA for the CDR3: TGTGCCAGCAGCTTAAGTCGGCCAGGGGGAGAGACCCAGTACTTC. It specifies CASSLSRPGGETQYF.

This clonotype was observed a handful of times. The chain carries TRBV7-9 and TRBJ2-7, with D possibly being TRBD1 (5 bases). Deletions cut 2 bases from V and 2 bases from J, with 10 bases between. CDR3 length: 14 residues. Germline CDR1 SEHNR, CDR2 FQNEAQ (reference sequence). As DNA, the CDR3 is TGTGCCAGCAGCTTATCATCAGGGCCCTACGAGCAGTACTTC. Residues: CASSLSSGPYEQYF.

This clonotype was counted a few times. This chain links TRBV6-1 with TRBJ1-4, with D hard to call. Trimming pared 6 bases from V and 8 bases from J, leaving 13 bases between. The CDR3 has 13 residues. CDR1 is MNHNS and CDR2 is SASEGT in the germline V gene. This CDR3 reads CASRRAGVEKLFF. The DNA for the CDR3 is TGTGCCAGCAGGAGAGCTGGGGTCGAAAAACTGTTTTTT.

The V and J genes are TRBV15 and TRBJ1-5, with D perhaps matching TRBD1 (6 bases). The CDR3 contains 15 residues. Per the germline V gene, CDR1 is LNHNV and CDR2 is YYDKDF (reference sequence). The V gene lost 5 bases and the J gene lost 4 bases, with 15 bases spanning the gap. CDR3 bases: TGTGCCACCAGCTTCGGAGGGGGACCTAATCAGCCCCAGCATTTT. Protein product: CATSFGGGPNQPQHF.

The chain employs TRBV7-8 and TRBJ2-5; a weak D match, TRBD1 (6 bases). CDR1 and CDR2 (germline): SGHVS, FQNEAQ. V dropped 4 bases and J dropped 4 bases, with 16 bases sitting between them. This CDR3 comprises 15 residues. CDR3 sequence reads: CASSSDRMRRETQYF. In nucleotides, the CDR3 is TGTGCCAGCAGCTCTGACAGGATGAGGAGAGAGACCCAGTACTTC.

This clonotype was found a few times. V gene TRBV12-3 or TRBV12-4 combines with J gene TRBJ1-2; 9 bases align to TRBD1. V dropped 6 bases and J dropped 8; count of bases not matched to a gene: 10. This CDR3 spans 14 amino acids. As DNA, the CDR3 is TGTGCCAGCAGCCCCGAACAGGGGGCACGGGGCTACACCTTC. Amino acid sequence: CASSPEQGARGYTF.